This T cell receptor (beta chain) stems from a study of OX40 agonist ivuxolimab in advanced cancers. CDR1 and CDR2 (germline): MNHNY, SVGAGI (reference sequence). The V gene lost 6 bases and the J gene lost 2 bases, with 10 bases spanning the gap. CDR3 length: 13 residues. Repertoires were generated with immunoSEQ multiplex PCR, while TCRdb's copy carries only in-frame clones and drops some. The profile shows some 39,000 clones, 79% of them singletons. The gene calls are TRBV6-6 and TRBJ1-1; the D is unclear. The specimen comprised CD4+ or CD8+ T cells sorted from blood, sampled in a trial of the OX40 agonist ivuxolimab. The sequence came from an adult with an advanced solid tumor such as melanoma, head and neck, liver or kidney cancer. Here the CDR3 reads CASSMILNTEAFF. The CDR3 DNA reads TGTGCCAGCAGCATGATACTAAACACTGAAGCTTTCTTT.